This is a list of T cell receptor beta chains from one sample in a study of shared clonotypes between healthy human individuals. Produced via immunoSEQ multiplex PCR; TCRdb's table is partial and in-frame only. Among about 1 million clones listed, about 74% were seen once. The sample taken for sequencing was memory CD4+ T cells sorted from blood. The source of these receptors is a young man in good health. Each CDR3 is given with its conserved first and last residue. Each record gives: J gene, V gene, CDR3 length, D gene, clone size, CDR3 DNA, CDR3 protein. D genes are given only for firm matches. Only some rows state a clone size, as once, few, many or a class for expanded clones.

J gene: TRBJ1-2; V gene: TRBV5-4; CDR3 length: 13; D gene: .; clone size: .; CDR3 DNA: TGTGCCAGCAGCCCAGACGCTAACTATGGCTACACCTTC; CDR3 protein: CASSPDANYGYTF
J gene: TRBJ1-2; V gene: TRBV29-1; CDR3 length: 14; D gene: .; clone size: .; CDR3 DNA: TGCAGCGTTGAAGATAGAGGCGGTAACTATGGCTACACCTTC; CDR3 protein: CSVEDRGGNYGYTF
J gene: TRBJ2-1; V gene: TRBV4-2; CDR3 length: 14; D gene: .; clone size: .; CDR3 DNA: TGTGCCAGCAGCCAAGTCGTAGCGTACAATGAGCAGTTCTTC; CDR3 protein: CASSQVVAYNEQFF
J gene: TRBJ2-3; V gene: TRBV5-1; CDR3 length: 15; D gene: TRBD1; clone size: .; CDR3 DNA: TGCGCCAGCAGCTTGCTTCAGGGGGGCACAGATACGCAGTATTTT; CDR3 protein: CASSLLQGGTDTQYF
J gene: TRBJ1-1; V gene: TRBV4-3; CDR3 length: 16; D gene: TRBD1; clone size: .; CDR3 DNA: TGCGCCAGCAGCCAAAGTACGGGACAGGTGAACACTGAAGCTTTCTTT; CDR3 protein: CASSQSTGQVNTEAFF
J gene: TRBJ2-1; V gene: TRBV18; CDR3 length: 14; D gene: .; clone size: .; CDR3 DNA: TGTGCCAGCTCACCAACGGGGCCCTACAATGAGCAGTTCTTC; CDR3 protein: CASSPTGPYNEQFF
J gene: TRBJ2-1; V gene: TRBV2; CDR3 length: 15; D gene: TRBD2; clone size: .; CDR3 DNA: TGTGCCAGCAGGACCGGGACTACGCCTCACAATGAGCAGTTCTTC; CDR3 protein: CASRTGTTPHNEQFF
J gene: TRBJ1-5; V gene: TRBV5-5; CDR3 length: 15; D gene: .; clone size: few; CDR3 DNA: TGTGCCAGCAGCTCGGTGGGGGGGAGCAATCAGCCCCAGCATTTT; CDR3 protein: CASSSVGGSNQPQHF
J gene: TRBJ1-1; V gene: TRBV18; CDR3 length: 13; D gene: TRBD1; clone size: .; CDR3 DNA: TGTGCCAGCGGGACAGGAATGAACACTGAAGCTTTCTTT; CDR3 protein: CASGTGMNTEAFF
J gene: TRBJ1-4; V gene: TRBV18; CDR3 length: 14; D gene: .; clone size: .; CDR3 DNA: TGTGCCAGCTCACACGCGACAGCGATCGAAAAACTGTTTTTT; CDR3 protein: CASSHATAIEKLFF
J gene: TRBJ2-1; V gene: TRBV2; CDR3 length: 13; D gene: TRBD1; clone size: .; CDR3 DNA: TGTGCCAGCCGACAGGGGGTATCGAATGAGCAGTTCTTC; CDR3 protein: CASRQGVSNEQFF
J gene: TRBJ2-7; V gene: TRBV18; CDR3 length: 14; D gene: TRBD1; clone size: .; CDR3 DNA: TGTGCCAGCTCACCACCGGGACAGTCGTACGAGCAGTACTTC; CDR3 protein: CASSPPGQSYEQYF
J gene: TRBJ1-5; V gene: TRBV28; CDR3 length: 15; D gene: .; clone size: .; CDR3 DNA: TGTGCCACCCGGGGAGGCCTCGGGGTAATTCAGCCCCAGCATTTT; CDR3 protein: CATRGGLGVIQPQHF
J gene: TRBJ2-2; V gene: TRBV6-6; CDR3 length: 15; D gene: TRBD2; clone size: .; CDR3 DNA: TGTGCCAGCAGTAGACTAGCGGGGGGAACCGGGGAGCTGTTTTTT; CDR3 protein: CASSRLAGGTGELFF
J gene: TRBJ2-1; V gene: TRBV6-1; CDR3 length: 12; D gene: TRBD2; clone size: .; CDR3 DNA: TGTGCCACCCGACTAGCGGGGGGGGAGCAGTTCTTC; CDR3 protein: CATRLAGGEQFF
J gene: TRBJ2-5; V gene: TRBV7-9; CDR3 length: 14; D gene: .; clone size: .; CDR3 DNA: TGTGCCAGCAGCCCTCGACAGGGAGGAGAGACCCAGTACTTC; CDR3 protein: CASSPRQGGETQYF
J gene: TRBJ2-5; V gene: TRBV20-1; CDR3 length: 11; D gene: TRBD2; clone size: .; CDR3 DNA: TGCAGGATGACTAGCGGGGGGACCCAGTACTTC; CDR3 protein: CRMTSGGTQYF
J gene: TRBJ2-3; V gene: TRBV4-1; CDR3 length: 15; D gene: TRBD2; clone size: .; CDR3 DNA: TGCGCCAGCAGACCTACTAGCGGGGGCACAGATACGCAGTATTTT; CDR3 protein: CASRPTSGGTDTQYF
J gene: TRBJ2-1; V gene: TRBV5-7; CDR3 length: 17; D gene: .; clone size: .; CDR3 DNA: TGTGCCAGCAGCTTGGTCTTAGGGACCAGCTCCTACAATGAGCAGTTCTTC; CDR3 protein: CASSLVLGTSSYNEQFF
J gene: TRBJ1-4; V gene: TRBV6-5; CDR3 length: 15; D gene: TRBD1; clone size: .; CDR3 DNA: TGTGCCAGCAGTTACTCGGGACAGGGTAATGAAAAACTGTTTTTT; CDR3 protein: CASSYSGQGNEKLFF
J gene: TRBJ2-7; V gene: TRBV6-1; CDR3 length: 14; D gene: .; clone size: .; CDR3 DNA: TGTGCCAGCAGTGGCCACAGGGCCCGCTACGAGCAGTACTTC; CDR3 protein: CASSGHRARYEQYF
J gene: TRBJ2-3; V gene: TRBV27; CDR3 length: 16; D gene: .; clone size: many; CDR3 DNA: TGTGCCAGCGGTCGAGTTCCCGGGGGCCGCACAGATACGCAGTATTTT; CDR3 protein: CASGRVPGGRTDTQYF
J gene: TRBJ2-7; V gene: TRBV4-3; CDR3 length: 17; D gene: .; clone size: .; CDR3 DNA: TGCGCCAGCAGCCAAGGTGGACGGTCCCACCCCAAGTACGAGCAGTACTTC; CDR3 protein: CASSQGGRSHPKYEQYF
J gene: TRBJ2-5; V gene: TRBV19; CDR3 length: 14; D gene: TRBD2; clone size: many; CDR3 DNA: TGTGCCAGTAGACTAGCGGTTAACGAAGAGACCCAGTACTTC; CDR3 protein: CASRLAVNEETQYF
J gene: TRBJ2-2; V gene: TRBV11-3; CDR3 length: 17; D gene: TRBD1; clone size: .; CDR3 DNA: TGTGCCAGCAGCCACGGGATCGGGACAGGTGGAACCGGGGAGCTGTTTTTT; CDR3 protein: CASSHGIGTGGTGELFF
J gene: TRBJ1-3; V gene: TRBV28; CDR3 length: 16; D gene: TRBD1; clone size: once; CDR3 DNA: TGTGCCAGCATTAGCCAGGGGGTCTCCTCTGGAAACACCATATATTTT; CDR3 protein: CASISQGVSSGNTIYF
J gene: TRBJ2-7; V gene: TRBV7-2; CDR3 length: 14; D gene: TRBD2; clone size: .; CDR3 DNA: TGTGCCAGCAGCGAGAGCGGGATCTCCTACGAGCAGTACTTC; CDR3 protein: CASSESGISYEQYF
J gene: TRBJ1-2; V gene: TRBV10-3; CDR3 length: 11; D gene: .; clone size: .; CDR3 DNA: TGTGCCATCAGTTCTCAGGGTTCCTACACCTTC; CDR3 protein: CAISSQGSYTF
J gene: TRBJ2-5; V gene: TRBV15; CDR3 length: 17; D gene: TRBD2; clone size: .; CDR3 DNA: TGTGCCACCAGCAGATCACCCGAGATGGGGACTAGAGAGACCCAGTACTTC; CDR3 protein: CATSRSPEMGTRETQYF
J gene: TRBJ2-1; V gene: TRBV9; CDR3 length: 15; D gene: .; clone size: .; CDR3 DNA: TGTGCCAGCAGCGTTCTTAGCGGATCCTACAATGAGCAGTTCTTC; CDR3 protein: CASSVLSGSYNEQFF